Below, 23 T cell receptor beta chains from the same sample are listed, as sequenced in a study of CD8+ T cells in alopecia areata. In each case, RNA was isolated and then reverse transcribed into cDNA as the sequencing template. Libraries were prepared by immunoSEQ multiplex PCR; TCRdb keeps only in-frame clonotypes and omits some of them. This sample has more than 150,000 clones, with about three fifths found just once. Regarding treatment: oral pan-JAK inhibitor, 5-10 mg twice daily. Sequenced material: CD8+ T cells sorted from blood, taken at week 24, from a patient treated with tofacitinib. All receptors come from a human donor with alopecia areata.

The sample holds one count of this clone. V gene TRBV6-1 combines with J gene TRBJ1-2; D gene ambiguous. The CDR3 is 10 residues long. Germline CDR1 MNHNS, CDR2 SASEGT. In nucleotides, the CDR3 is TGTGGCGTTGAGGTCTATGGCTACACCTTC. Encoded protein: CGVEVYGYTF.

This rearrangement joins TRBV6-5 to TRBJ2-5, with 8 bases lining up with TRBD1. With 4 bases clipped from V and 4 bases from J, the junction kept 11 bases outside the gene matches. CDR1 is MNHEY, CDR2 SVGAGI, per germline. The CDR3 sequence is 16 residues long. This CDR3 reads CASSWLLTGGPETQYF. The CDR3 nucleotides read TGTGCCAGCAGTTGGTTGTTAACAGGGGGTCCAGAGACCCAGTACTTC.

V gene TRBV23-1 combines with J gene TRBJ2-7; D not certain. TRBV23-1 carries the ORF label, with uncertain function. The CDR3 sequence is 11 residues long. V lost 2 bases and J lost 6, with 5 bases in between. In nucleotides, the CDR3 is TGCGCCAGCAGTCAACGTGTCGAGCAGTACTTC. Translating it yields CASSQRVEQYF.

This clone was recorded a few times. This chain connects TRBV30 to TRBJ1-1; D is uncertain. Trimming cost V 3 bases and J 2 bases, with 7 bases left between them. The germline gives CDR1 GTSNPN, CDR2 SVGIG (reference sequence). CDR3 length equals 12 residues. The CDR3 region is CAWRGINTEAFF. The CDR3 DNA sequence: TGTGCCTGGAGAGGGATCAACACTGAAGCTTTCTTT. Full variable domain (missing parts from reference TRBV30 and TRBJ1-1): SQTIHQWPATLVQPVGSPLSLECTVEGTSNPNLYWYRQAAGRGLQLLFYSVGIGQISSEVPQNLSASRPQDRQFILSSKKLLLSDSGFYLCAWRGINTEAFFGQGTRLTVV.

The chain employs TRBV25-1 and TRBJ1-6, with unresolved D. Trimming took off 5 bases at V and 5 bases at J, with 7 bases between the two ends. This CDR3 has 13 amino acids. Germline loops: CDR1 MGHDK, CDR2 SYGVNS. The CDR3 DNA is TGTGCCAGCAGTCTCGGTCATAATTCACCCCTCCACTTT. Its translation is CASSLGHNSPLHF.

This clone appeared once. The chain carries TRBV4-1 and TRBJ1-2; D unresolved. Germline V gives CDR1 MGHRA, CDR2 YSYEKL. Trimming stripped 5 bases from V and 6 bases from J, with 19 bases between. This CDR3 contains 15 residues. The CDR3 bases are TGCGCCAGCAGCTTTAGATTCCAAAATCCGAATGGCTACACCTTC. It translates to CASSFRFQNPNGYTF.

A few counts support this clone. The chain has TRBV4-2 and TRBJ1-1; D possibly corresponds to TRBD1 (5 bases). Looked up from germline, CDR1 is LGHNA and CDR2 is YNFKEQ. This CDR3 has 14 residues. Trimming removed 4 bases at V and 4 bases at J, with 13 bases between. The chain's CDR3 is CASSRRGGVTEAFF. In DNA form, the CDR3 reads TGTGCCAGCAGCCGAAGGGGTGGGGTCACTGAAGCTTTCTTT.

This clone was picked up a small number of times. V usage is TRBV7-9 and J usage is TRBJ2-7; D uncertain. Trimming took off 6 bases at V and 2 bases at J, with 11 bases between the two ends. The CDR3 has 13 amino acids. Germline lookup yields CDR1 SEHNR and CDR2 FQNEAQ (reference sequence). This CDR3 reads CASRFDGTYEQYF. The CDR3 coding sequence is TGTGCCAGCAGATTCGACGGTACCTACGAGCAGTACTTC.

The chain links TRBV7-9 to TRBJ2-3, with 12 bases matching TRBD2. Germline V gene data show CDR1 as SEHNR and CDR2 as FQNEAQ (reference sequence). The V and J ends lost 4 bases and 4 bases, in that order; junction bases with no gene match: 3. CDR3 length: 15 residues. Here the CDR3 reads CASSSTSGGSDTQYF. CDR3 DNA sequence: TGTGCCAGCAGCTCGACTAGCGGGGGATCAGATACGCAGTATTTT.

This clone was picked up a small number of times. The genes are TRBV15 and TRBJ1-6; TRBD1 aligns across 7 bases. V gave up 0 bases and J gave up 6 bases; unmatched junction bases: 5. CDR1 is LNHNV, CDR2 YYDKDF, per germline (reference sequence). There are 16 residues in the CDR3. CDR3 bases: TGTGCCACCAGCAGAGATTGGAGGGGGCTTAATTCACCCCTCCACTTT. Amino acids: CATSRDWRGLNSPLHF.

This clone showed up just once. This chain's CDR3 is CSVEFMGFAGELFF. In DNA form, the CDR3 reads TGCAGCGTTGAGTTCATGGGGTTCGCCGGGGAGCTGTTTTTT. The chain uses TRBV29-1 and TRBJ2-2; D gene unclear. The CDR3 length is 14 residues. CDR1 and CDR2 (germline): SQVTM, ANQGSEA. The V end lost 3 bases, the J end lost 6 bases, and 14 bases lay between the germline ends.

The chain employs TRBV7-6 and TRBJ1-5, with 8 bases aligning to TRBD1. Looked up from germline, CDR1 is SGHVS and CDR2 is FNYEAQ. The CDR3 has 15 residues. The ends lost 5 bases at V and 2 bases at J; junction bases unmatched: 5. The CDR3 DNA reads as TGTGCCAGCAGCCCCCGGGGACAGGGCAATCAGCCCCAGCATTTT. Its translation: CASSPRGQGNQPQHF.

The chain recombines TRBV14 with TRBJ1-2, with TRBD1 as a possible D gene (5 bases). The CDR3 runs 14 residues. V lost 4 bases, J lost 4 bases, and 13 bases lay in between. Per germline, CDR1 SGHDN and CDR2 FVKESK. CDR3 bases: TGTGCCAGCAGCCGAGGCTGGAGGGGCTATGGCTACACCTTC. Translated: CASSRGWRGYGYTF.

The J gene is TRBJ2-3, the V gene TRBV11-3; perhaps TRBD2 as D (7 bases). The CDR3 sequence is 12 residues long. V was clipped by 5 bases and J by 6 bases, with 9 bases between them. Germline V gene data show CDR1 as SGHNT and CDR2 as YENEEA. Here the CDR3 reads CASSRGADTQYF. The CDR3 nucleotides read TGTGCCAGCAGCCGGGGGGCCGATACGCAGTATTTT.

The chain employs TRBV2 and TRBJ1-1; TRBD1 matches at 7 bases. J gave up 1 base and V 8 bases, and 16 bases lay outside the gene matches. CDR1 is SNHLY and CDR2 is FYNNEI in the germline V gene. This CDR3 is 17 amino acids long. The CDR3 loop reads CASGTARQGPRNTEAFF. CDR3 in DNA: TGTGCCAGCGGCACAGCGAGACAGGGCCCTCGGAACACTGAAGCTTTCTTT.

V and J are TRBV30 and TRBJ1-1, with D unclear. The CDR3 covers 13 residues. Between the trimmed V and J ends, which lost 0 bases and 4 bases, there was a span of 9 bases. Germline assignment: CDR1 GTSNPN and CDR2 SVGIG (reference sequence). The CDR3 coding sequence is TGTGCCTGGAGTGTCATGGTTGGCACTGAAGCTTTCTTT. It translates to CAWSVMVGTEAFF. Drawing the rest from reference TRBV30 and TRBJ1-1, the complete variable domain is SQTIHQWPATLVQPVGSPLSLECTVEGTSNPNLYWYRQAAGRGLQLLFYSVGIGQISSEVPQNLSASRPQDRQFILSSKKLLLSDSGFYLCAWSVMVGTEAFFGQGTRLTVV.

This clone was recorded a few times. The chain combines TRBV14 with TRBJ1-2, with D unresolved. Trimming took off 3 bases at V and 6 bases at J, with 17 bases between the two ends. The CDR3 has 15 amino acids. Germline V gene data show CDR1 as SGHDN and CDR2 as FVKESK. The CDR3, as DNA: TGTGCCAGCAGCCAGAGCCCTTGGGAGGAGGATGGCTACACCTTC. It encodes CASSQSPWEEDGYTF.

V gene TRBV5-1 combines with J gene TRBJ1-3, with 9 nucleotides matching TRBD1. The length of the CDR3 is 17 residues. From germline, CDR1 is SGHRS and CDR2 YFSETQ. V lost 2 bases and J lost 2; bases outside the gene matches: 8. CDR3 nucleotide sequence: TGCGCCAGCAGCTTCTCCGGGACAGGGAGACCTGGAAACACCATATATTTT. Its protein product is CASSFSGTGRPGNTIYF.

The chain recombines TRBV30 with TRBJ1-1; a weak D match, TRBD1 (5 bases). Between the trimmed V and J ends, which lost 2 bases and 5 bases, there was a span of 12 bases. This CDR3 has 13 residues. CDR1 and CDR2 from the germline V gene are GTSNPN and SVGIG (reference sequence). CDR3 amino acids: CAWSPTRGTEAFF. CDR3 sequence (DNA): TGTGCCTGGAGTCCCACAAGGGGAACTGAAGCTTTCTTT. The complete variable domain, with remaining parts taken from reference TRBV30 and TRBJ1-1, reads SQTIHQWPATLVQPVGSPLSLECTVEGTSNPNLYWYRQAAGRGLQLLFYSVGIGQISSEVPQNLSASRPQDRQFILSSKKLLLSDSGFYLCAWSPTRGTEAFFGQGTRLTVV.

A few counts support this clone. The chain couples TRBV11-2 to TRBJ2-5; D not resolved. Trimming stripped 1 base from V and 5 bases from J, with 8 bases between. The length of the CDR3 is 13 residues. Germline V lookup: CDR1 SGHAT, CDR2 FQNNGV. The CDR3 region has the DNA TGTGCCAGCAGCTTAGTGGTGGTTGAGACCCAGTACTTC. Its translation: CASSLVVVETQYF.

The genes are TRBV23-1 and TRBJ1-4, with D unclear. TRBV23-1 is an open reading frame, and its role is uncertain. The CDR3 consists of 24 residues. Trimming took 2 bases from V and 0 from J, leaving 34 bases between them. The CDR3 here is CASSQLNRAQLVPPTRSTNEKLFF. Written as DNA, the CDR3 is TGCGCCAGCAGTCAACTGAACCGGGCTCAACTCGTTCCACCAACTCGTTCAACTAATGAAAAACTGTTTTTT.

The chain combines TRBV12-5 with TRBJ1-1, with D tentatively TRBD1 (5 bases). From germline, CDR1 is LGHNT and CDR2 FRNRAP. Trimming stripped 7 bases from V and 10 bases from J, with 10 bases between. The length of the CDR3 is 10 residues. The CDR3 reads CASAVDRAFF. Written as DNA, the CDR3 is TGTGCTAGTGCCGTAGACAGAGCTTTCTTT.

This clone has a single count. V gene TRBV6-5 combines with J gene TRBJ2-1, with D perhaps TRBD1 (5 bases). The CDR3 runs to 16 residues. Germline V gene lookup returns CDR1 MNHEY and CDR2 SVGAGI. The germline V and J ends were trimmed by 0 bases and 4 bases, with 13 bases remaining between them. CDR3 nucleotides: TGTGCCAGCAGTTACTCGAGCCAGGGAAGATACAATGAGCAGTTCTTC. This sequence encodes CASSYSSQGRYNEQFF.